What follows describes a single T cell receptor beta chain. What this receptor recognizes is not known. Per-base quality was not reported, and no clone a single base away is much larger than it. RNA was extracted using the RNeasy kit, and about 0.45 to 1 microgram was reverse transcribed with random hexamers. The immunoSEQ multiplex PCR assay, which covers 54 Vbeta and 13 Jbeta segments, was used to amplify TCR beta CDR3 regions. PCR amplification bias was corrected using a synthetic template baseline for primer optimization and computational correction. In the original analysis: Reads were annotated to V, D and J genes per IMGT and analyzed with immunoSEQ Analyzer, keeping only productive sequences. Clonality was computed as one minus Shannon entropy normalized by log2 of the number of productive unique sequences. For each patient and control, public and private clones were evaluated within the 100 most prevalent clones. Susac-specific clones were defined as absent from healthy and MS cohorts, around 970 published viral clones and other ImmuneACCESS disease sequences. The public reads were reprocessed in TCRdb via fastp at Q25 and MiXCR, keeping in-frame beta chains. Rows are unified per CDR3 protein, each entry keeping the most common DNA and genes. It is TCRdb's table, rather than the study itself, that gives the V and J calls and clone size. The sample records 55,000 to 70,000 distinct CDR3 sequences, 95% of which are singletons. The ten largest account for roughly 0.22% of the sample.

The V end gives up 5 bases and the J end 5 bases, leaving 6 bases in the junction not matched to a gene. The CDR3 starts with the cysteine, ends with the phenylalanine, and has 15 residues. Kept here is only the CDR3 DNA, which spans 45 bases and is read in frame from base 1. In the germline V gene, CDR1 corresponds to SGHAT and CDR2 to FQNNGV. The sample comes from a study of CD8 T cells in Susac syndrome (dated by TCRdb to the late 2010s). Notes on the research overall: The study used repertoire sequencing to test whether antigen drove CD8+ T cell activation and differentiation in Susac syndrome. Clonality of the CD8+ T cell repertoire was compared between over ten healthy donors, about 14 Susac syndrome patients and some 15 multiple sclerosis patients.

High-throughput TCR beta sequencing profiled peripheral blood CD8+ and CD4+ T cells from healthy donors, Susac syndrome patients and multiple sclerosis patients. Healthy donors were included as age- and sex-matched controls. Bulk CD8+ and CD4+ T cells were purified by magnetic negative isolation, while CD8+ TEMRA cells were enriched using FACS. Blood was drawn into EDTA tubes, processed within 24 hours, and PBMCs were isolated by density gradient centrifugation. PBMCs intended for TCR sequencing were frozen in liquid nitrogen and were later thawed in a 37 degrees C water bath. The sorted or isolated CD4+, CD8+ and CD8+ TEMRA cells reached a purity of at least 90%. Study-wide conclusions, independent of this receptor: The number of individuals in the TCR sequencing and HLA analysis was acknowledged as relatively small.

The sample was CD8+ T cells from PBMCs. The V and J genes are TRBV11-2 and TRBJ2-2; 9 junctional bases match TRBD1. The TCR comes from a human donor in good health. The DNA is TGTGCCAGCAGCCCCCCCGGGACAGGGACCGGGGAGCTGTTTTTT. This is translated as CASSPPGTGTGELFF.